A selection of T cell receptor beta chains follows, all from one sample in a study of technical replicates of blood from a few donors. The protocol was immunoSEQ multiplex PCR, while the TCRdb copy is restricted to in-frame clones and leaves out a portion. The sample lists around 92,000 clones, more than 90% occurring once. Sequencing input: T cells isolated from PBMCs. The source of these receptors is a human donor in good health. The CDR3 runs from the conserved cysteine through the conserved F or W. A D gene is named only where the DNA matches it firmly. Clone size is given for some rows only: seen once, a few or many times, or a class if the clone is expanded.

j_call: TRBJ2-1; clone_size: .; d_call: TRBD2; v_call: TRBV19; cdr3_nt: TGTGCCAGTAGTCGCGGACTAGCGGTCCATGAGCAGTTCTTC; cdr3_aa: CASSRGLAVHEQFF
j_call: TRBJ2-1; clone_size: .; d_call: .; v_call: TRBV19; cdr3_nt: TGTGCCAGCAGCAGAGGGGGGGGGAGATACAATGAGCAGTTCTTC; cdr3_aa: CASSRGGGRYNEQFF
j_call: TRBJ2-7; clone_size: .; d_call: TRBD1; v_call: TRBV11-3; cdr3_nt: TGTGCCAGCAGCTTCGTGGACAGGGGTGCGCAGTTCTACGAGCAGTACTTC; cdr3_aa: CASSFVDRGAQFYEQYF
j_call: TRBJ1-5; clone_size: .; d_call: .; v_call: TRBV28; cdr3_nt: TGTGCCAGCAGTTTACAGGGTGGTAGCAATCAGCCCCAGCATTTT; cdr3_aa: CASSLQGGSNQPQHF
j_call: TRBJ1-4; clone_size: .; d_call: TRBD1; v_call: TRBV29-1; cdr3_nt: TGCAGCGTTGAACCGACAGGGTGGGGTGAAAAACTGTTTTTT; cdr3_aa: CSVEPTGWGEKLFF
j_call: TRBJ1-6; clone_size: .; d_call: .; v_call: TRBV5-6; cdr3_nt: TGTGCCAGCAGCTTCGGTGTAGCGGGACAAAATTCACCCCTCCACTTT; cdr3_aa: CASSFGVAGQNSPLHF
j_call: TRBJ1-5; clone_size: .; d_call: .; v_call: TRBV7-2; cdr3_nt: TGTGCCAGCAGCTTAGGGCCAGGGTTTTATAGCAATCAGCCCCAGCATTTT; cdr3_aa: CASSLGPGFYSNQPQHF
j_call: TRBJ1-4; clone_size: .; d_call: .; v_call: TRBV7-8; cdr3_nt: TGTGCCAGCAGCTTAAGTGGTGAGGAACTGTTTTTT; cdr3_aa: CASSLSGEELFF
j_call: TRBJ1-2; clone_size: .; d_call: TRBD1; v_call: TRBV5-1; cdr3_nt: TGCGCCAGCAGCCCCGAGGGCAGGGGGGATCACTATGGCTACACCTTC; cdr3_aa: CASSPEGRGDHYGYTF
j_call: TRBJ1-2; clone_size: .; d_call: .; v_call: TRBV6-5; cdr3_nt: TGTGCCAGCAGTCCAACAGGATTGGAGGGCTACACCTTC; cdr3_aa: CASSPTGLEGYTF
j_call: TRBJ1-6; clone_size: .; d_call: .; v_call: TRBV6-1; cdr3_nt: TGTGCCAGCAGTGAATCAGGGTCGGATTCACCCCTCCACTTT; cdr3_aa: CASSESGSDSPLHF
j_call: TRBJ1-1; clone_size: .; d_call: .; v_call: TRBV5-4; cdr3_nt: TGTGCCAGCAGCTTGAGGGGGAACACTGAAGCTTTCTTT; cdr3_aa: CASSLRGNTEAFF
j_call: TRBJ2-7; clone_size: few; d_call: .; v_call: TRBV5-6; cdr3_nt: TGTGCCAGCAGCTTGGGTCTCGAGCAGTACTTC; cdr3_aa: CASSLGLEQYF
j_call: TRBJ2-5; clone_size: .; d_call: TRBD2; v_call: TRBV2; cdr3_nt: TGTGCCAGCAGTGAAGGGGGGACTAGACAAGAGACCCAGTACTTC; cdr3_aa: CASSEGGTRQETQYF
j_call: TRBJ2-5; clone_size: once; d_call: .; v_call: TRBV11-3; cdr3_nt: TGTGCCAGCAGCTCGACCGGGGAGAATCAAGAGACCCAGTACTTC; cdr3_aa: CASSSTGENQETQYF
j_call: TRBJ1-5; clone_size: .; d_call: TRBD1; v_call: TRBV19; cdr3_nt: TGTGCCAGTAGTAAGCCTGGGGACAGAAATCAGCCCCAGCATTTT; cdr3_aa: CASSKPGDRNQPQHF
j_call: TRBJ2-7; clone_size: .; d_call: TRBD1; v_call: TRBV27; cdr3_nt: TGTGCCAGCAGTACGGACAGGGGGGGTTACGAGCAGTACTTC; cdr3_aa: CASSTDRGGYEQYF
j_call: TRBJ2-3; clone_size: .; d_call: TRBD2; v_call: TRBV18; cdr3_nt: TGTGCCAGCTCACCGGGACTAGCGGGGGGACCTTCCACAGATACGCAGTATTTT; cdr3_aa: CASSPGLAGGPSTDTQYF
j_call: TRBJ2-1; clone_size: .; d_call: TRBD2; v_call: TRBV14; cdr3_nt: TGTGCCAGCAGCCAACTAGCGGGGGCCCCCTATGGGCAGTTCTTC; cdr3_aa: CASSQLAGAPYGQFF
j_call: TRBJ1-1; clone_size: .; d_call: .; v_call: TRBV19; cdr3_nt: TGTGCCAGTAGTATTTTGGGAGGCACTGAAGCTTTCTTT; cdr3_aa: CASSILGGTEAFF
j_call: TRBJ1-4; clone_size: .; d_call: .; v_call: TRBV30; cdr3_nt: TGTGCCTGGAGTCCATCGCGTAATGAAAAACTGTTTTTT; cdr3_aa: CAWSPSRNEKLFF
j_call: TRBJ1-1; clone_size: .; d_call: TRBD1; v_call: TRBV7-9; cdr3_nt: TGTGCCAGCAGCCCACAGGGGGAAGCTTTCTTT; cdr3_aa: CASSPQGEAFF
j_call: TRBJ1-4; clone_size: .; d_call: TRBD1; v_call: TRBV7-9; cdr3_nt: TGTGCCAGCAGCTTCCCGGGACAGCCGGCTAAAAAACTGTTTTTT; cdr3_aa: CASSFPGQPAKKLFF
j_call: TRBJ1-2; clone_size: .; d_call: TRBD1; v_call: TRBV10-2; cdr3_nt: TGCGCCAGCAAACCGGACAGGGACAACTATGGCTACACCTTC; cdr3_aa: CASKPDRDNYGYTF
j_call: TRBJ2-7; clone_size: .; d_call: .; v_call: TRBV27; cdr3_nt: TGTGCCAGCAGTTTATCTCCTCGGACAGACGAGCAGTACTTC; cdr3_aa: CASSLSPRTDEQYF
j_call: TRBJ2-1; clone_size: .; d_call: TRBD1; v_call: TRBV11-3; cdr3_nt: TGTGCCAGCAGCTTAGGGTTAGGACAGGGGGACTATGAGCAGTTCTTC; cdr3_aa: CASSLGLGQGDYEQFF
j_call: TRBJ2-5; clone_size: .; d_call: .; v_call: TRBV27; cdr3_nt: TGTGCCAGCAGTTTATCTTCCAAAGAGACCCAGTACTTC; cdr3_aa: CASSLSSKETQYF
j_call: TRBJ2-2; clone_size: .; d_call: TRBD2; v_call: TRBV11-1; cdr3_nt: TGTGCCAGCAGCCGGCTGACTAGCGCCGGGGAGCTGTTTTTT; cdr3_aa: CASSRLTSAGELFF
j_call: TRBJ2-5; clone_size: .; d_call: TRBD1; v_call: TRBV14; cdr3_nt: TGTGCCAGCAGCCCGGGGACAGGGTCATTAGGAGAGACCCAGTACTTC; cdr3_aa: CASSPGTGSLGETQYF
j_call: TRBJ2-7; clone_size: .; d_call: .; v_call: TRBV4-2; cdr3_nt: TGTGCCAGCAGCCAAGCGGCGACGAACAGCTACGAGCAGTACTTC; cdr3_aa: CASSQAATNSYEQYF
j_call: TRBJ2-7; clone_size: .; d_call: .; v_call: TRBV13; cdr3_nt: TGTGCCAGCAGCATCTCAGGTTACAGCTCCTACGAGCAGTACTTC; cdr3_aa: CASSISGYSSYEQYF
j_call: TRBJ2-1; clone_size: .; d_call: .; v_call: TRBV27; cdr3_nt: TGTGCCACCTCAGGGGAGCAAGTCCATGAGCAGTTCTTC; cdr3_aa: CATSGEQVHEQFF
j_call: TRBJ2-5; clone_size: .; d_call: .; v_call: TRBV11-2; cdr3_nt: TGTGCCAGCAGCCCCGAGCCCCAAGAGACCCAGTACTTC; cdr3_aa: CASSPEPQETQYF
j_call: TRBJ1-3; clone_size: few; d_call: .; v_call: TRBV28; cdr3_nt: TGTGCCAGCAGTTTTAACAGGGCGGGAAACACCATATATTTT; cdr3_aa: CASSFNRAGNTIYF
j_call: TRBJ1-5; clone_size: .; d_call: TRBD1; v_call: TRBV28; cdr3_nt: TGTGCCAGCAAGGGACAGACTAAATTTCAGCCCCAGCATTTT; cdr3_aa: CASKGQTKFQPQHF
j_call: TRBJ2-1; clone_size: .; d_call: TRBD2; v_call: TRBV5-6; cdr3_nt: TGTGCCAGCACCCTCGCGGGGGGGCCCCACAATGAGCAGTTCTTC; cdr3_aa: CASTLAGGPHNEQFF